This T cell receptor (beta chain) was sequenced in a study of spatial heterogeneity in lung cancer. V shed 1 base and J shed 6 bases, with 6 bases lying between them. The CDR3 spans 12 residues. The germline V gene has CDR1 SGHVS and CDR2 FQNEAQ. The time point is: sample taken at primary tumor resection. The sequenced material consisted of unsorted whole RNA from tumor, nontumor lung or frozen PBMC. The donor population consisted of some 72 patients with untreated, early-stage non-small cell lung cancer. In the library, each TCR cDNA molecule bore its own unique molecular identifier. TCRdb recomputed calls from the 5' RACE reads with MiXCR, one row per CDR3 protein. The top ten clones hold around 46% of a sample with a few thousand distinct CDR3 sequences, around 9.6% of them seen once.

This clonotype was sampled from a male donor with early-stage non-small cell lung cancer. Material: PBMCs, obtained at surgery. The chain has TRBV7-8 and TRBJ1-1, with D unclear. Here the CDR3 DNA reads TGTGCCAGCAGCTTAGTTGAGTCTGAAGCTTTCTTT. It encodes CASSLVESEAFF.